The 18 T cell receptor beta chains presented below share a single source sample, sequenced in a study of identical twins. TCRdb itself ran the 5' RACE reads through MiXCR, one entry per CDR3 protein. The sample has 450,000 or so distinct CDR3 sequences, about 18% seen once. Sequenced material: naive T cells sorted from blood. These receptors were obtained from a man aged 45 to 65 in good health.

This clonotype was picked up a small number of times. The chain carries TRBV7-9 and TRBJ2-2, with 10 nucleotides matching TRBD2. Germline V gives CDR1 SEHNR, CDR2 FQNEAQ (reference sequence). There are 16 residues in the CDR3. With 1 base clipped from V and 9 bases from J, the junction kept 8 bases outside the gene matches. DNA of the CDR3: TGTGCCAGCAGCTTAGTAAAAACTAGCGGGATGAGGGAGCTGTTTTTT. Translated: CASSLVKTSGMRELFF. The entire variable domain, with the rest obtained from reference TRBV7-9 and TRBJ2-2, is as follows: DTGVSQNPRHKITKRGQNVTFRCDPISEHNRLYWYRQTLGQGPEFLTYFQNEAQLEKSRLLSDRFSAERPKGSFSTLEIQRTEQGDSAMYLCASSLVKTSGMRELFFGEGSRLTVL.

The rearrangement uses TRBV21-1 and TRBJ2-2. TRBV21-1 is a documented pseudogene. The CDR3 totals 12 residues. CDR3: CASRGKGGELFF. The CDR3 nucleotides read TGTGCCAGCAGGGGAAAAGGGGGGGAGCTGTTTTTT.

This clonotype was counted only a few times. V gene TRBV7-6 combines with J gene TRBJ1-1; 12 nucleotides agree with TRBD1. This CDR3 is built from 14 residues. The germline gives CDR1 SGHVS, CDR2 FNYEAQ. The junction had 8 bases not matched to a gene; V was cut back by 5 bases and J by 10 bases. CDR3 sequence reads: CASSVRDRGPLAFF. CDR3 DNA: TGTGCCAGCAGCGTCCGGGACAGGGGGCCCCTAGCTTTCTTT.

This clonotype was detected ten times or more. The chain employs TRBV29-1 and TRBJ1-4; 8 bases are a match to TRBD1. CDR1 is SQVTM and CDR2 is ANQGSEA in the germline V gene. J lost 0 bases, V lost 4 bases, and 4 bases had no gene match. This CDR3 contains 15 residues. The CDR3 coding sequence is TGCAGCGTTGGGGGGACAGGATCAACTAATGAAAAACTGTTTTTT. This encodes CSVGGTGSTNEKLFF.

This clonotype has a handful of counts. The chain uses TRBV27 and TRBJ2-7; 9 nucleotides agree with TRBD2. Germline CDR1 is MNHEY and CDR2 is SMNVEV (reference sequence). J gave up 6 bases and V 4 bases, and 10 bases lay outside the gene matches. This CDR3 is 15 amino acids long. CDR3 coding DNA: TGTGCCAGCAGTTCGTCTAGCGGGATAGGGGCCGAGCAGTACTTC. It translates to CASSSSSGIGAEQYF.

This clonotype was detected only a few times. This chain uses TRBV20-1 with TRBJ2-7, with TRBD2 as a possible D gene (5 bases). Germline V gene sequence: CDR1 DFQATT, CDR2 SNEGSKA (reference sequence). This CDR3 region has 12 residues. Trimming shortened V by 2 bases and J by 4 bases, and 9 bases separated the two germline ends. The DNA for the CDR3 is TGCAGTGCTAGATCTGGGAGTTACGAGCAGTACTTC. Protein sequence: CSARSGSYEQYF.

The CDR3 DNA reads TGTGCCAGCTCATCTAACACAGGTGCCTACGAGCAGTACTTC. Protein product: CASSSNTGAYEQYF. The rearrangement uses TRBV18 and TRBJ2-7; D is perhaps TRBD1 (5 bases). This CDR3 is 14 amino acids long. Trimming cost V 5 bases and J 2 bases, with 13 bases left between them. Germline loops: CDR1 KGHSH, CDR2 LQKENI.

This clonotype was found many times. This rearrangement joins TRBV19 to TRBJ1-6; possibly TRBD1 for D (5 bases). This CDR3 is built from 14 residues. Germline values: CDR1 LNHDA, CDR2 SQIVND (reference sequence). V lost 6 bases to trimming and J lost 7 bases, with 13 bases between them. CDR3 DNA sequence: TGTGCCAGTAGCCATACGACAGAGAATTCACCCCTCCACTTT. Protein sequence: CASSHTTENSPLHF.

V usage is TRBV29-1 and J usage is TRBJ1-1, with a possible D match to TRBD1 (6 bases). V was shortened by 6 bases and J by 1 base, with 18 bases between the two germline ends. Per the germline V gene, CDR1 is SQVTM and CDR2 is ANQGSEA. The CDR3 consists of 15 residues. The CDR3 nucleotides are TGCAGCGTGGAATACCGGGACACCGAGAACACTGAAGCTTTCTTT. Translated, it gives CSVEYRDTENTEAFF.

The V gene is TRBV5-6, the J gene TRBJ2-1, with D perhaps TRBD1 or TRBD2 (5 bases each). Germline assignment: CDR1 SGHDT and CDR2 YYEEEE. This CDR3 region has 13 residues. The germline V and J ends were trimmed by 3 bases and 13 bases, with 17 bases remaining between them. DNA of the CDR3: TGTGCCAGCAGCTCATATCCGGGGCAGCCACAGTTCTTC. Translation gives CASSSYPGQPQFF.

This rearrangement joins TRBV7-6 to TRBJ2-7; 14 positions match TRBD2. Germline values: CDR1 SGHVS, CDR2 FNYEAQ. With V trimmed by 4 bases and J by 4 bases, 9 bases remained unmatched. The CDR3 consists of 17 residues. In nucleotides, the CDR3 is TGTGCCAGCAGCTCGCCGCGACTAGCGGGGGGGTATTACGAGCAGTACTTC. Protein product: CASSSPRLAGGYYEQYF.

This clonotype was found many times. The chain employs TRBV12-3 or TRBV12-4 and TRBJ2-1; a possible D gene is TRBD2 (6 bases). CDR3 length equals 15 residues. V lost 7 bases, J lost 1 base, and 14 bases lay in between. CDR3 in DNA: TGTGCCAGCACCCCACCCGGGGGTTCCTACAATGAGCAGTTCTTC. Its protein product is CASTPPGGSYNEQFF.

This clonotype was counted only a few times. V usage is TRBV12-3 or TRBV12-4 and J usage is TRBJ2-1; no reliable D call. Between the trimmed V and J ends, which lost 6 bases and 8 bases, there was a span of 17 bases. This CDR3 has 14 residues. This CDR3 is CASSPSPGQDEQFF. The CDR3 nucleotides read TGTGCCAGCAGCCCAAGCCCCGGGCAGGATGAGCAGTTCTTC.

Only a few counts were recorded for this clonotype. V is TRBV18 and J is TRBJ2-7, with D uncertain. V lost 0 bases to trimming and J lost 0 bases, with 6 bases between them. Germline V lookup: CDR1 KGHSH, CDR2 LQKENI. The CDR3 is 14 amino acids. This chain's CDR3 is CASSPPSDSYEQYF. CDR3 nucleotides: TGTGCCAGCTCACCACCGTCAGACTCCTACGAGCAGTACTTC.

As regards this clonotype: A much more abundant neighbour one base away suggests this may be a read error. This sequence joins TRBV7-9 and TRBJ1-4; no reliable D call. V gave up 3 bases and J gave up 7 bases, with 3 bases separating them. The germline V gene has CDR1 SEHNR and CDR2 FQNEAQ (reference sequence). The CDR3 runs 11 residues. The CDR3 region is CASSFAEKLFF. The CDR3 bases are TGTGCCAGCAGCTTCGCTGAAAAACTGTTTTTT.

DNA for the CDR3: TGCAGTGCAACAGGACCTACAGGAGAGACCCAGTACTTC. This translates into CSATGPTGETQYF. The V gene is TRBV20-1, the J gene TRBJ2-5; D is possibly TRBD1 (5 bases). Germline CDR1 DFQATT, CDR2 SNEGSKA (reference sequence). The CDR3 sequence is 13 residues long. Trimming cost V 6 bases and J 4 bases, with 15 bases left between them.

The chain employs TRBV3-1 and TRBJ2-1, with 11 bases lining up with TRBD2. Germline CDR1 is LGHDT and CDR2 is YNNKEL (reference sequence). Trimming took 0 bases from V and 5 from J; bases not matched to a gene: 0. The CDR3 sequence is 15 residues long. The CDR3 bases are TGTGCCAGCAGCCAAGAGGGACTAGCGGACAATGAGCAGTTCTTC. It is translated as CASSQEGLADNEQFF.

Only a few counts were recorded for this clonotype. V usage is TRBV2 and J usage is TRBJ2-6; no reliable D call. V lost 7 bases and J 4 bases, leaving 14 bases between the germline ends. The V gene's germline CDR1 is SNHLY and CDR2 FYNNEI. The CDR3 runs to 15 residues. CDR3 amino acids: CASNLSQRGANVLTF. The CDR3 DNA follows: TGTGCCAGCAACCTCTCGCAGAGAGGGGCCAACGTCCTGACTTTC.